This T cell receptor (beta chain) was captured in a study of T-cell memory formation after mild COVID-19. This clonotype was detected a few times. The target antigen is unknown. General observations from the study: Mainly in CM and EM were contracting CD4+ clones; CD8+ were in EMRA. Clones that contracted from day 15 to 85 had balanced CD4/CD8; later expanders were CD4+ biased. Memory from before infection featured some responding clones, which suggests cross-reactive memory joined.

The CDR3 spans 12 residues. V shed 1 base and J shed 12 bases, with 13 bases lying between them. From germline, CDR1 is MNHNS and CDR2 SASEGT. 5'RACE primed at constant segments yielded TCR alpha and TCR beta cDNA libraries bearing sample barcodes and UMIs. TCRdb re-derived calls from the 5' RACE reads in MiXCR, one entry per CDR3 protein. The sample has 40,000 to 45,000 distinct CDR3 sequences; 8% to 10% are singletons. This TCR was sampled from an adult woman who had mild COVID-19 (a few samples of this study predate the infection). Cell type and time point are not known. The chain employs TRBV6-1 and TRBJ2-7; possible D gene TRBD2, 5 bases. Sequenced material: PBMCs or a T cell subset sorted from them (not recorded which). CDR3 region: CASSEGLRLPYF. Written as DNA, the CDR3 is TGTGCCAGCAGTGAAGGACTACGGTTACCGTACTTC.